This T cell receptor beta chain was retrieved from a study of PD-L1 blockade in urothelial cancer. The V and J ends lost 5 bases and 1 base respectively, with 14 bases between them. Germline V gene lookup returns CDR1 SGHTA and CDR2 FQGTGA. This CDR3 is built from 16 residues. TCRdb's copy holds only in-frame clones and misses some; the assay was immunoSEQ multiplex PCR. The table shows about 82,000 clones, with roughly 82% occurring only once. Pretreatment and on-treatment samples were taken, numbering 1 to 8 per patient. This rearrangement joins TRBV7-3 to TRBJ2-2, with D perhaps matching TRBD2 (5 bases). The source is a man aged 65-85 years with urothelial cancer. The source was PBMCs, collected around atezolizumab (anti-PD-L1) treatment. The CDR3 bases are TGTGCCAGCAGCCCGAGTAGGACTGAGAACACCGGGGAGCTGTTTTTT. Its translation is CASSPSRTENTGELFF. Using reference TRBV7-3 and TRBJ2-2 for the parts outside the CDR3, the full variable domain is GAGVSQTPSNKVTEKGKYVELRCDPISGHTALYWYRQSLGQGPEFLIYFQGTGAADDSGLPNDRFFAVRPEGSVSTLKIQRTERGDSAVYLCASSPSRTENTGELFFGEGSRLTVL.